This T cell receptor (beta chain) was observed in a study of T cell changes during pregnancy in multiple sclerosis. V lost 2 bases and J 6 bases, leaving 8 bases between the germline ends. This CDR3 region has 12 residues. The V gene's germline CDR1 is GTSNPN and CDR2 SVGIG (reference sequence). Repertoires were generated with immunoSEQ multiplex PCR, while TCRdb's copy carries only in-frame clones and drops some. The sample contains about 33,000 clones, 90% to 95% of which appear only once. Here the sequenced sample was CD4+ T cells from peripheral blood mononuclear cells, taken in the third trimester of pregnancy. The sequence was collected from a female donor in good health, enrolled as a control in a pregnancy study. The chain combines TRBV30 with TRBJ1-5; the D is unclear. In DNA, the CDR3 is TGTGCCTGGAGTCGTGGGAGTCAGCCCCAGCATTTT. It translates to CAWSRGSQPQHF.